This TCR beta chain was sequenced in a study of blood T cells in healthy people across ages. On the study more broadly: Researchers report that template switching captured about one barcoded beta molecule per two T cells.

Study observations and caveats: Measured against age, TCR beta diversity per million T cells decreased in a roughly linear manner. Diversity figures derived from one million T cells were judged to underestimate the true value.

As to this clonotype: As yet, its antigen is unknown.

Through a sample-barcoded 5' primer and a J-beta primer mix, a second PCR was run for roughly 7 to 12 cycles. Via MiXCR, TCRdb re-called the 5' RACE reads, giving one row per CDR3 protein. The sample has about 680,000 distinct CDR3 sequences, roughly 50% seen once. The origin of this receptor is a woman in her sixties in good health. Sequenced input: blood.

The CDR3 loop reads CASSQESGSSYEQYF. CDR3 bases: TGTGCCAGCAGCCAAGAAAGCGGGAGCTCCTACGAGCAGTACTTC. V usage is TRBV4-2 and J usage is TRBJ2-7; 8 nucleotides align to TRBD2. The V gene's germline CDR1 is LGHNA and CDR2 YNFKEQ. V shed 0 bases and J 0 bases; nucleotides not matched to a gene: 1. There are 15 residues in the CDR3.